Presented here are 30 T cell receptor beta chains from one specimen sequenced in a study of T-cell reconstitution after alpha-beta-depleted transplantation in children. As it was prepared, the TCRbeta library received unique molecular identifiers. One entry per CDR3 protein, called by TCRdb with MiXCR from the PCR reads. Of 330,000 or so distinct CDR3 sequences listed, around 9.1% are singletons. This sample comprised PBMCs, obtained before TCRalphabeta/CD19-depleted stem cell transplant. These receptor sequences come from a boy younger than two with acute myeloid leukemia, due to receive a stem cell transplant.

The rearrangement links TRBV18 to TRBJ2-7; D may correspond to TRBD1 or TRBD2 (6 bases each). The CDR3 consists of 13 residues. From germline, CDR1 is KGHSH and CDR2 LQKENI. Trimming pared 11 bases from V and 0 bases from J, leaving 14 bases between. CDR3 coding DNA: TGTGCCGCAGCAAGGGGGGACTCCTACGAGCAGTACTTC. This gives the protein CAAARGDSYEQYF. The full variable domain, with the rest looked up from reference TRBV18 and TRBJ2-7, is NAGVMQNPRHLVRRRGQEARLRCSPMKGHSHVYWYRQLPEEGLKFMVYLQKENIIDESGMPKERFSAEFPKEGPSILRIQQVVRGDSAAYFCAAARGDSYEQYFGPGTRLTVT.

In its sample, this clonotype was seen many times. V and J are TRBV4-3 and TRBJ2-7, with 9 bases identical to TRBD1. Per the germline V gene, CDR1 is LGHNA and CDR2 is YSLEER. This CDR3 is built from 15 residues. Losses at the gene ends were 0 bases for V and 2 bases for J; bases not matched to a gene: 2. Here the CDR3 reads CASSQEQGAPYEQYF. CDR3 nucleotide sequence: TGCGCCAGCAGCCAAGAACAGGGGGCGCCCTACGAGCAGTACTTC.

A few counts support this clonotype. V gene TRBV3-1 combines with J gene TRBJ2-5, with D possibly TRBD2 on 6 matching bases. Germline V lookup: CDR1 LGHDT, CDR2 YNNKEL (reference sequence). The CDR3 runs 15 residues. Trimming stripped 1 base from V and 3 bases from J, with 12 bases between. The CDR3 DNA reads TGTGCCAGCAGCCAAGCCCCTAGCGACGAAGAGACCCAGTACTTC. Encoded protein: CASSQAPSDEETQYF.

This clonotype was found many times. The chain carries TRBV5-1 and TRBJ2-2, with D uncertain. The CDR3 is made up of 15 amino acids. Germline CDR1 reads SGHRS; CDR2 reads YFSETQ. The ends were cut back, 0 bases at V and 1 base at J, with 7 bases in the middle. The CDR3 region is CASSLGGMNTGELFF. DNA for the CDR3: TGCGCCAGCAGCTTGGGCGGAATGAACACCGGGGAGCTGTTTTTT.

This clonotype was recorded many times. J is TRBJ2-3 and V is TRBV7-9, with D maybe TRBD2 (5 bases). There are 17 residues in the CDR3. Looked up from germline, CDR1 is SEHNR and CDR2 is FQNEAQ (reference sequence). Trimming took 0 bases from V and 0 from J, leaving 13 bases between them. CDR3 sequence: CASSLATRLTSTDTQYF. The CDR3 DNA is TGTGCCAGCAGCTTAGCTACTAGGCTCACTAGCACAGATACGCAGTATTTT.

This clonotype was counted many times. This CDR3 reads CASSLGVAGGPTYEQYF. DNA for the CDR3: TGTGCCAGCAGCTTGGGAGTAGCGGGAGGCCCGACCTACGAGCAGTACTTC. The rearrangement uses TRBV11-2 and TRBJ2-7; 10 positions match TRBD2. CDR3 size: 17 residues. The V gene's germline CDR1 is SGHAT and CDR2 FQNNGV. V trimming: 3 bases; J trimming: 2 bases; junction bases outside the gene matches: 10.

This clonotype was counted many times. The chain couples TRBV6-5 to TRBJ2-1; D is unclear. There are 11 residues in the CDR3. CDR1 and CDR2 from the germline V gene are MNHEY and SVGAGI. V shed 6 bases and J shed 10 bases, with 10 bases lying between them. The CDR3 region is CASSRGWEQFF. In DNA, the CDR3 is TGTGCCAGCAGCCGAGGTTGGGAGCAGTTCTTC.

The gene calls are TRBV5-1 and TRBJ2-7; 7 bases are a match to TRBD2. CDR3 length equals 15 residues. The V segment lost 2 bases and the J segment 2 bases; nucleotides outside the gene matches: 7. CDR1 and CDR2 from the germline V gene are SGHRS and YFSETQ. CDR3 bases: TGCGCCAGCAGCTTTGGCCGGGCGGGAGCCTACGAGCAGTACTTC. Translation gives CASSFGRAGAYEQYF.

This clonotype was detected only a few times. The rearrangement uses TRBV20-1 and TRBJ2-3; possibly TRBD1 or TRBD2 for D (5 bases each). Germline V CDR1 and CDR2: DFQATT, SNEGSKA (reference sequence). This CDR3 contains 16 residues. Trimming took off 5 bases at V and 2 bases at J, with 20 bases between the two ends. CDR3 sequence: CSAGPGSPLYTDTQYF. The CDR3 DNA reads as TGCAGTGCTGGCCCAGGGAGTCCGCTCTACACAGATACGCAGTATTTT.

This clonotype showed up many times. The chain combines TRBV20-1 with TRBJ2-3; 10 bases align to TRBD2. Trimming removed 4 bases from V and 2 bases from J; junction bases left unmatched: 9. CDR1 and CDR2 (germline): DFQATT, SNEGSKA (reference sequence). There are 16 residues in the CDR3. CDR3 residues: CSATKPGLAITDTQYF. The CDR3 DNA reads TGCAGTGCTACAAAACCGGGACTAGCGATCACAGATACGCAGTATTTT.

This clonotype was counted many times. The V gene is TRBV7-9, the J gene TRBJ2-2, with D tentatively TRBD1 or TRBD2 (6 bases each). CDR1 SEHNR and CDR2 FQNEAQ come from the germline V gene (reference sequence). The V and J ends lost 5 bases and 1 base respectively, with 17 bases between them. This CDR3 region has 17 residues. The chain's CDR3 is CASSPPFGGENTGELFF. The CDR3 coding sequence is TGTGCCAGCAGCCCTCCGTTCGGGGGCGAGAACACCGGGGAGCTGTTTTTT.

About this clonotype itself: This may stem from a read error, because a much larger clone lies one nucleotide away. V is TRBV10-3 and J is TRBJ2-5; TRBD2 agrees at 7 bases. CDR1 is ENHRY, CDR2 SYGVKD, per germline. The CDR3 has 17 residues. V gave up 2 bases and J gave up 10 bases; unmatched junction bases: 19. The CDR3 loop is CAISERFRGEGYSDQYF. CDR3 nucleotides: TGTGCCATCAGTGAGCGTTTCCGAGGGGAGGGCTACAGTGACCAGTACTTC.

There are many counts of this clonotype. The chain is built from TRBV28 and TRBJ1-5; 7 nucleotides align to TRBD1. The V segment lost 3 bases and the J segment 7 bases; nucleotides outside the gene matches: 18. The CDR3 length is 18 residues. Germline V CDR1 and CDR2: MDHEN, SYDVKM. The CDR3, as DNA: TGTGCCAGCAGTTTCTCTTCCTGGACAGGAGGGGGCGGGCAGCCCCAGCATTTT. This gives the protein CASSFSSWTGGGGQPQHF. The complete variable domain, with remaining parts taken from reference TRBV28 and TRBJ1-5, reads DVKVTQSSRYLVKRTGEKVFLECVQDMDHENMFWYRQDPGLGLRLIYFSYDVKMKEKGDIPEGYSVSREKKERFSLILESASTNQTSMYLCASSFSSWTGGGGQPQHFGDGTRLSIL.

This clonotype was recorded at least ten times. The V and J genes are TRBV20-1 and TRBJ2-7; D might be TRBD1 (5 bases). CDR1 and CDR2 from the germline V gene are DFQATT and SNEGSKA (reference sequence). The length of the CDR3 is 15 residues. Trimming removed 0 bases at V and 3 bases at J, with 15 bases between. CDR3 in DNA: TGCAGTGCTAGAGATAATCAGGGTATGATCTACGAGCAGTACTTC. It translates to CSARDNQGMIYEQYF.

V is TRBV7-8 and J is TRBJ2-3; 9 nucleotides align to TRBD2. Germline CDR1 and CDR2: SGHVS and FQNEAQ. The ends lost 1 base at V and 2 bases at J; junction bases unmatched: 7. CDR3 size: 17 residues. This CDR3 reads CASSLGYGLAPTDTQYF. The CDR3 DNA reads TGTGCCAGCAGCTTAGGATATGGACTAGCGCCCACAGATACGCAGTATTTT.

This clonotype was counted at least ten times. V gene TRBV29-1 combines with J gene TRBJ2-3; TRBD2 might be the D (7 bases). V lost 1 base, J lost 0 bases, and 11 bases lay in between. The germline V gene encodes CDR1 SQVTM and CDR2 ANQGSEA. This CDR3 is 15 amino acids long. The CDR3 reads CSVEVWGGSTDTQYF. CDR3 sequence (DNA): TGCAGCGTTGAAGTGTGGGGGGGCAGCACAGATACGCAGTATTTT.

This clonotype was counted many times. The chain employs TRBV12-3 or TRBV12-4 and TRBJ2-1, with D unclear. The CDR3 length is 14 residues. V was clipped by 7 bases and J by 0 bases, with 10 bases between them. Written as DNA, the CDR3 is TGTGCCAGCACCTCAGTGGGCTCCTACAATGAGCAGTTCTTC. This codes for CASTSVGSYNEQFF.

This clonotype occurred many times. The chain couples TRBV4-2 to TRBJ2-7, with 10 bases identical to TRBD1. Trimming took 3 bases from V and 4 from J; bases not matched to a gene: 21. The CDR3 extends over 20 amino acids. Germline lookup yields CDR1 LGHNA and CDR2 YNFKEQ. DNA for the CDR3: TGTGCCAGCAGCCAGCTCCCCTTCACCGGACAGGGGGTATTGAGGTACGAGCAGTACTTC. This codes for CASSQLPFTGQGVLRYEQYF.

This clonotype appeared many times. V usage is TRBV6-5 and J usage is TRBJ2-5; 9 bases are shared with TRBD2. J was trimmed by 2 bases and V by 0 bases; bases with no gene match: 4. Germline assignment: CDR1 MNHEY and CDR2 SVGAGI. This CDR3 region has 16 residues. The CDR3 DNA sequence: TGTGCCAGCAGTTACTCGACTAGCGGCCTTCAAGAGACCCAGTACTTC. This encodes CASSYSTSGLQETQYF.

In its sample, this clonotype was seen a few times. Sequence at one end of the junction differs from germline and may be a read error. This chain uses TRBV7-2 with TRBJ2-1; D unclear. This CDR3 contains 12 residues. Germline CDR1 and CDR2: SGHTA and FQGNSA. CDR3 in DNA: TGTGCCGGCAGCTCCCTCCCCAATGAGCAGTTCTTC. Translation: CAGSSLPNEQFF.

This clonotype was found many times. Sequence at one end of the junction differs from germline and may be a read error. J is TRBJ2-3 and V is TRBV12-3 or TRBV12-4; D is ambiguous. This CDR3 contains 11 residues. CDR3 nucleotide sequence: TGCGCCAGCAGCTTCGGAGATACGCAGTATTTT. Translating it yields CASSFGDTQYF.

This clonotype has just a few counts. The chain joins TRBV9 to TRBJ1-1, with 7 nucleotides matching TRBD1. J lost 3 bases, V lost 5 bases, and 4 bases had no gene match. CDR3 length: 13 residues. Germline V CDR1 and CDR2: SGDLS, YYNGEE. This CDR3 reads CASSGTGDTEAFF. In DNA, the CDR3 is TGTGCCAGCAGTGGTACAGGGGACACTGAAGCTTTCTTT.

This clonotype was counted between two and nine times. The J gene is TRBJ2-1, the V gene TRBV5-1; 8 nucleotides agree with TRBD2. Germline trimming cut 0 bases from V and 3 bases from J; bases unmatched to any gene: 5. The CDR3 contains 16 residues. Germline-derived CDR1 and CDR2 are SGHRS and YFSETQ. The chain's CDR3 is CASSLAGTSFYNEQFF. CDR3 coding DNA: TGCGCCAGCAGCTTGGCCGGGACTAGTTTCTACAATGAGCAGTTCTTC.

In the case of this clonotype: This may stem from a read error, because a much larger clone lies one nucleotide away. The rearrangement uses TRBV24-1 and TRBJ2-5; 7 bases align to TRBD1. CDR1 KGHDR and CDR2 SFDVKD come from the germline V gene. Losses at the gene ends were 7 bases for V and 5 bases for J; bases not matched to a gene: 12. The CDR3 sequence is 15 residues long. Here the CDR3 reads CATRDHRGRRETQYF. CDR3 coding DNA: TGTGCCACCAGGGATCACAGGGGTCGCCGGGAGACCCAGTACTTC.

The genes are TRBV5-1 and TRBJ2-7; D perhaps matches TRBD2 (7 bases). Germline assignment: CDR1 SGHRS and CDR2 YFSETQ. The CDR3 is 16 residues long. Trimming shortened V by 0 bases and J by 1 base, and 14 bases separated the two germline ends. The CDR3: CASSLAWGGASYEQYF. CDR3 nucleotide sequence: TGCGCCAGCAGCTTGGCCTGGGGGGGGGCTTCCTACGAGCAGTACTTC.

This clonotype was seen only a few times. This rearrangement joins TRBV20-1 to TRBJ2-3; D unresolved. Trimming took off 0 bases at V and 2 bases at J, with 6 bases between the two ends. CDR1 and CDR2 from the germline V gene are DFQATT and SNEGSKA (reference sequence). The CDR3 consists of 13 residues. The CDR3 DNA reads as TGCAGTGCTAGAGATCTGGTCACAGATACGCAGTATTTT. Translating it yields CSARDLVTDTQYF.

Ten or more counts support this clonotype. The gene calls are TRBV12-3 or TRBV12-4 and TRBJ2-7, with a possible D match to TRBD2 (5 bases). The CDR3 extends over 16 amino acids. Deletions cut 5 bases from V and 1 base from J, with 18 bases between. The CDR3 bases are TGTGCCAGCAGTGGCAGCGGACCCCCTAGTTCCTACGAGCAGTACTTC. Its protein product is CASSGSGPPSSYEQYF.

The chain couples TRBV7-9 to TRBJ1-2; no definite D call. V was shortened by 5 bases and J by 7 bases, with 14 bases between the two germline ends. This CDR3 has 13 residues. Germline loops: CDR1 SEHNR, CDR2 FQNEAQ (reference sequence). The chain's CDR3 is CASSLTGPIGYTF. The CDR3, as DNA: TGTGCCAGCAGCCTCACCGGGCCTATTGGCTACACCTTC.

Many counts were recorded for this clonotype. This chain connects TRBV11-3 to TRBJ2-1; D possibly corresponds to TRBD1 (5 bases). The CDR3 has 16 amino acids. V lost 0 bases and J lost 3, with 12 bases in between. Germline V gene data show CDR1 as SGHNT and CDR2 as YENEEA. CDR3 nucleotide sequence: TGTGCCAGCAGCTTAGACCTCCAGGGAAACTACAATGAGCAGTTCTTC. It specifies CASSLDLQGNYNEQFF.

The chain is built from TRBV7-2 and TRBJ2-1; D uncertain. This CDR3 has 15 residues. CDR1 SGHTA and CDR2 FQGNSA come from the germline V gene. Deletions cut 1 base from V and 3 bases from J, with 10 bases between. The CDR3 DNA is TGTGCCAGCAGCTTAGAGTGGCCGATCTACAATGAGCAGTTCTTC. Encoded protein: CASSLEWPIYNEQFF.